This TCR beta chain came from a study of T-cell memory formation after mild COVID-19. In its sample, this clonotype was seen a few times. CDR3 length: 14 amino acids. Germline CDR1 is MGHDK and CDR2 is SYGVNS. V was pared by 9 bases and J by 3 bases, with 17 bases between. TCRdb processed the 5' RACE reads anew with MiXCR; each CDR3 protein has one entry. The sample consists of 350,000 to 400,000 distinct CDR3 sequences, roughly 14% of them appearing once. This chain links TRBV25-1 with TRBJ1-1; D not resolved. Sequencing input: PBMCs or a T cell subset sorted from them (not recorded which). The sequence derives from a young man who had mild COVID-19 (a few samples of this study predate the infection). Cell type and time point are not known. CDR3: CASAPRKLDTEAFF. CDR3 coding DNA: TGTGCCAGTGCCCCTCGGAAGTTGGACACTGAAGCTTTCTTT.